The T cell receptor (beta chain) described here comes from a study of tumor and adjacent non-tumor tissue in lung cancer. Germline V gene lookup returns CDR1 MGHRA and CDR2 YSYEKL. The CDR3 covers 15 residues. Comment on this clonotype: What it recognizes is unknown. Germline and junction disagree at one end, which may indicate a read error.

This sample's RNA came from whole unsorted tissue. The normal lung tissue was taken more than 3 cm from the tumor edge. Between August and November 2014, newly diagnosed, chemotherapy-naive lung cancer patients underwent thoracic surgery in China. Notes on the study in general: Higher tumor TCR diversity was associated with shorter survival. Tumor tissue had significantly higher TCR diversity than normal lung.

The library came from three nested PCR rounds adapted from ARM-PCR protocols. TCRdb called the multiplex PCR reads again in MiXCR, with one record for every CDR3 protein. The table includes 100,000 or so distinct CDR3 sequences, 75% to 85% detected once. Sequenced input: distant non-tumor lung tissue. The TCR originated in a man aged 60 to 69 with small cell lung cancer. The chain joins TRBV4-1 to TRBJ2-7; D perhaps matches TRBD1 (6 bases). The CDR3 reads CTSKGGFSGTYEQYF. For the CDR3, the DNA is TGCACCAGCAAAGGGGGATTCAGCGGTACCTACGAGCAGTACTTC.